The clone carrying this T cell receptor beta chain has just a few counts. In the study's own analysis: Amplification with reference gene primers provided the estimates of nucleated cell counts. TCRdb's table, derived via immunoSEQ multiplex PCR, lists solely in-frame clones and lacks some. V, J and clone size derive from that table, while D and trimming were established from the DNA sequence. The sample comprises 270,000 or so clones, roughly nine tenths of which are singletons, and just under 9% rests with the top ten. This entry comes from a study of blood T cell repertoires in COVID-19. Study-level background: The samples span acute and convalescent COVID-19 from the United States, Italy and Spain. Nucleic acid was either cDNA or gDNA, and it came from T cells, B-cell-depleted T cells, or PBMCs.

Germline CDR1 and CDR2: MDHEN and SYDVKM. V lost 3 bases and J lost 3; bases outside the gene matches: 7. There are 16 residues in the CDR3. The V gene is TRBV28, the J gene TRBJ2-3; TRBD2 aligns across 9 bases. The TCR was taken from a man in his forties with active or convalescent COVID-19. Sequenced: peripheral blood. This CDR3 reads CASSFVAGESTDTQYF. In DNA, the CDR3 is TGTGCCAGCAGTTTCGTAGCGGGAGAAAGTACAGATACGCAGTATTTT.